What follows describes a single T cell receptor (beta chain). What it recognizes is unknown. This specimen comes from a study of cytomegalovirus exposure and HLA in healthy donors. General study findings and limits: Certain sequence variants were highly shared and formed a cluster, and this cluster was likely a sequencing artifact. Analysis was carried out at a later point, and it linked a missense DCLRE1C variant to TCR beta V- and J-gene trimming. One later analysis reportedly identified an Asian-associated ancestry cluster that showed fewer N-insertions than the roughly 600-donor mean.

Use of 60 Vbeta and 13 Jbeta primers characterized the PCR. Measured with immunoSEQ multiplex PCR; TCRdb has only the in-frame clones, and not every one. The sample contains fewer than 150,000 clones, 75% of which appear only once. Trimming cost V 1 base and J 2 bases, with 9 bases left between them. The CDR3 has 14 amino acids. The germline gives CDR1 SGHAT, CDR2 FQNNGV. The sequence was collected from a man aged 30 to 45 in good health and CMV-seronegative. Sequencing used PBMCs. V usage is TRBV11-2 and J usage is TRBJ2-7, with D tentatively TRBD1 (5 bases). The CDR3 sequence: CASSLAGLPYEQYF. CDR3 DNA: TGTGCCAGCAGCTTAGCAGGGCTTCCCTACGAGCAGTACTTC.